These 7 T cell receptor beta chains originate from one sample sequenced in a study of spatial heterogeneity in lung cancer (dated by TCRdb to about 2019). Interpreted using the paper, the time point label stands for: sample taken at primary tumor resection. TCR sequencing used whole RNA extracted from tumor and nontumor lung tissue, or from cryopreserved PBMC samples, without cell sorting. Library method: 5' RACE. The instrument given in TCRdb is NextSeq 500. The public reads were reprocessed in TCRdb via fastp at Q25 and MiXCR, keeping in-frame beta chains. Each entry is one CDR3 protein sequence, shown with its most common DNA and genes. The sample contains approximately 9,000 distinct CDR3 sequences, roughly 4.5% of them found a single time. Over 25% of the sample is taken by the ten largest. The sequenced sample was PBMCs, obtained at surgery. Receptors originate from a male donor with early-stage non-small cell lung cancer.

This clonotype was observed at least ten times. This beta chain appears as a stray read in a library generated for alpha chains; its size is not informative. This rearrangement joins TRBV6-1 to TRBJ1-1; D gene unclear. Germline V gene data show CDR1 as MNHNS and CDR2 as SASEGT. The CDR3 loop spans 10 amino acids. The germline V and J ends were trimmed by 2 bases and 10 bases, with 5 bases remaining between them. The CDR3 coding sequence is TGTGCCAGCAGTGAATATGGAGCTTTCTTT. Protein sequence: CASSEYGAFF.

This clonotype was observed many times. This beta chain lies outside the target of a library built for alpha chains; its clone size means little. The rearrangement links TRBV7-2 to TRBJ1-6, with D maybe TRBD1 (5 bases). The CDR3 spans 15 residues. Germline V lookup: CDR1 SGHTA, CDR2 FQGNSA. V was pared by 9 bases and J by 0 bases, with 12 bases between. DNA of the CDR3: TGTGCCAGTGGGGGTGGAAGCTCCTATAATTCACCCCTCCACTTT. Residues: CASGGGSSYNSPLHF.

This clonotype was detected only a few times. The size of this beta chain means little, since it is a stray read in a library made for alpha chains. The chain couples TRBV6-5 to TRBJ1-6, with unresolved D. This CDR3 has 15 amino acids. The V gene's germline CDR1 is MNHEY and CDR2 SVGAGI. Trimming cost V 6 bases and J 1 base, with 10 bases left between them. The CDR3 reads CASRQRASYNSPLHF. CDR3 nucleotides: TGTGCCAGCAGGCAGAGGGCTTCCTATAATTCACCCCTCCACTTT.

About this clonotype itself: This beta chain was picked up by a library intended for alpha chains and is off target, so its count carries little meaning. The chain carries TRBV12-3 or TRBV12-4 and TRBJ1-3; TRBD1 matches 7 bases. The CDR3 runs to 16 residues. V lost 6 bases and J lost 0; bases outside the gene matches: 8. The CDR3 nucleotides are TGTGCCAGCAGCCCTGGACAGGTGCTCTCTGGAAACACCATATATTTT. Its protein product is CASSPGQVLSGNTIYF.

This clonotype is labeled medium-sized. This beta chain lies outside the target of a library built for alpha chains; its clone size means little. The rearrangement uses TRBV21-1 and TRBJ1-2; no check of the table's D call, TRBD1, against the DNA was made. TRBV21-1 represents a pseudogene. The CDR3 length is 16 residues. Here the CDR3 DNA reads TGTGCCAGCAGCAAAGGGGGCAGGAAGGAGGTCGATGGCTACACCTTC. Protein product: CASSKGGRKEVDGYTF.

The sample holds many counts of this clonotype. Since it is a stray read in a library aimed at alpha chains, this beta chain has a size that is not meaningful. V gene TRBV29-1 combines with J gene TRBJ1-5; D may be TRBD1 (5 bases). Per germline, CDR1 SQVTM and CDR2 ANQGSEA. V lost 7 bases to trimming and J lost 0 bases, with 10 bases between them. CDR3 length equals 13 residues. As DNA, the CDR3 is TGCAGCGCACAGGAGAATAGCAATCAGCCCCAGCATTTT. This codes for CSAQENSNQPQHF.

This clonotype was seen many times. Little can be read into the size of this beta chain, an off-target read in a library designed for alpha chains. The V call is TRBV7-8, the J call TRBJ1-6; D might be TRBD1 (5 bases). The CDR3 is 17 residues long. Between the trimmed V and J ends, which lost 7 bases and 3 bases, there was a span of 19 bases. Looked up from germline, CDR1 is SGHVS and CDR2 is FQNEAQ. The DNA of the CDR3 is TGTGCCAGCACCTTCGGCGTGAAACAGGACTATAATTCACCCCTCCACTTT. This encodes CASTFGVKQDYNSPLHF.